One and the same sample provided the 30 T cell receptor beta chains below, sequenced in a study of naive and memory T cell subsets. For blood and skin samples, reverse transcription used TCR alpha and beta constant primers. MiXCR, run by TCRdb on the 5' RACE reads, gives a single entry per CDR3 protein. The sample includes about 22,000 distinct CDR3 sequences, 4% to 4.5% seen only once; the top ten take 7.8%. RNA was extracted from around 2.5 ml of whole blood of healthy adults. These receptor sequences come from a male donor in good health.

This clonotype was counted a few times. The rearrangement links TRBV6-1 to TRBJ2-7; no reliable D call. Trimming removed 6 bases at V and 3 bases at J, with 9 bases between. This CDR3 spans 12 amino acids. Per germline, CDR1 MNHNS and CDR2 SASEGT. CDR3 coding DNA: TGTGCCAGCAGCCGAGATCTCTACGAGCAGTACTTC. Translation gives CASSRDLYEQYF.

This clonotype was found many times. The rearrangement uses TRBV9 and TRBJ2-2; D gene uncertain. Deletions cut 4 bases from V and 0 bases from J, with 10 bases between. The CDR3 totals 15 residues. CDR1 is SGDLS and CDR2 is YYNGEE in the germline V gene. CDR3 region: CASSSTEANTGELFF. The CDR3 DNA follows: TGTGCCAGCAGCTCGACCGAAGCGAACACCGGGGAGCTGTTTTTT.

As for this clonotype: A single base separates this from a much larger clone, so it may be a read error. The chain employs TRBV4-3 and TRBJ1-6, with D tentatively TRBD1 (6 bases). The V and J ends lost 1 base and 9 bases respectively, with 13 bases between them. The CDR3 is made up of 15 amino acids. Germline CDR1 is LGHNA and CDR2 is YSLEER. CDR3 loop: CASSQVIQGSSPLHF. As DNA, the CDR3 is TGCGCCAGCAGCCAAGTTATTCAGGGGAGTTCACCCCTCCACTTT.

This clonotype has ten or more counts. The V and J genes are TRBV20-1 and TRBJ2-2; D uncertain. With 6 bases removed from V and 6 bases from J, the gap between germline ends came to 14 bases. Germline-derived CDR1 and CDR2 are DFQATT and SNEGSKA (reference sequence). This CDR3 region has 13 residues. The CDR3 sequence: CSARFEWAGELFF. In nucleotides, the CDR3 is TGCAGTGCCCGGTTTGAGTGGGCCGGGGAGCTGTTTTTT.

The sample holds a few counts of this clonotype. The chain has TRBV27 and TRBJ2-7; D unclear. V was cut by 8 bases and J by 0 bases, with 11 bases left in between. The germline gives CDR1 MNHEY, CDR2 SMNVEV (reference sequence). The CDR3 totals 13 residues. The chain's CDR3 is CASQDGDSYEQYF. The CDR3 DNA is TGTGCCAGCCAAGACGGAGACTCCTACGAGCAGTACTTC.

In this sample, this clonotype turned up many times. This sequence joins TRBV6-5 and TRBJ2-5; a possible D gene is TRBD1 (6 bases). This CDR3 is 16 amino acids long. Trimming took off 0 bases at V and 7 bases at J, with 18 bases between the two ends. Germline values: CDR1 MNHEY, CDR2 SVGAGI. The CDR3 DNA reads TGTGCCAGCAGTTACTCACGGCGGGTTACAGGGATGACCCAGTACTTC. This encodes CASSYSRRVTGMTQYF.

This clonotype was counted at least ten times. The chain uses TRBV30 and TRBJ2-7; D call uncertain. Per the germline V gene, CDR1 is GTSNPN and CDR2 is SVGIG (reference sequence). The CDR3 covers 11 residues. CDR3 in DNA: TGTGCATTAGGGTACTCCTACGAGCAGTACTTC. It specifies CALGYSYEQYF.

This clonotype was detected many times. The V gene is TRBV12-3 or TRBV12-4, the J gene TRBJ2-7, with 7 bases aligning to TRBD2. The V segment lost 3 bases and the J segment 2 bases; nucleotides outside the gene matches: 7. The CDR3 covers 15 residues. The CDR3 bases are TGTGCCAGCAGTTTTAGGGCTAGCGGAACCTACGAGCAGTACTTC. It yields the protein CASSFRASGTYEQYF.

This clonotype appeared many times. Here the CDR3 DNA reads TGCAGCGTTGTACCGACGAACACCGGGGAGCTGTTTTTT. Translation gives CSVVPTNTGELFF. The chain is built from TRBV29-1 and TRBJ2-2; D is uncertain. The V end was cut by 4 bases, the J end by 0 bases, with 6 bases between. There are 13 residues in the CDR3. The V gene's germline CDR1 is SQVTM and CDR2 ANQGSEA.

This clonotype appeared many times. The V gene is TRBV3-1, the J gene TRBJ2-7, with TRBD1 identical over 7 bases. The CDR3 consists of 16 residues. With 1 base clipped from V and 0 bases from J, the junction kept 6 bases outside the gene matches. The germline V gene has CDR1 LGHDT and CDR2 YNNKEL (reference sequence). DNA for the CDR3: TGTGCCAGCAGCCAAGGTTCCGGGACAGCCTCCTACGAGCAGTACTTC. It translates to CASSQGSGTASYEQYF.

In this sample, this clonotype turned up many times. The chain links TRBV12-3 or TRBV12-4 to TRBJ2-7; 7 nucleotides align to TRBD1. The J segment lost 5 bases and the V segment lost 6 bases, leaving 13 bases of the junction unmatched. This CDR3 contains 15 residues. CDR3 sequence reads: CASSLEGAPVHEQYF. Written as DNA, the CDR3 is TGTGCCAGCAGCCTAGAGGGGGCGCCCGTCCACGAGCAGTACTTC.

This clonotype was seen ten or more times. The chain links TRBV28 to TRBJ1-1, with no clear D. The V and J ends lost 4 bases and 4 bases respectively, with 7 bases between them. Germline V gene lookup returns CDR1 MDHEN and CDR2 SYDVKM. CDR3 length equals 12 residues. The CDR3 DNA reads as TGTGCCAGCAGTTCGGACGTCACTGAAGCTTTCTTT. This gives the protein CASSSDVTEAFF.

In regard to this clonotype: A read error may explain this, as a much larger clone is one base away. The V gene is TRBV9, the J gene TRBJ2-4; 8 positions match TRBD1. This CDR3 has 16 amino acids. V trimming: 4 bases; J trimming: 8 bases; junction bases outside the gene matches: 14. Germline V gene data show CDR1 as SGDLS and CDR2 as YYNGEE. The CDR3 loop is CASSPGQGQGWDIQYF. DNA for the CDR3: TGTGCCAGCAGCCCCGGACAGGGTCAGGGATGGGACATTCAGTACTTC.

This clonotype was counted ten times or more. The CDR3, as DNA: TGTGCCAGCAGCCGGGAGGGTTTAGGGTATGGCTACACCTTC. Translating it yields CASSREGLGYGYTF. This chain joins TRBV6-5 and TRBJ1-2; D gene ambiguous. The ends were cut back, 6 bases at V and 5 bases at J, with 16 bases in the middle. This CDR3 region has 14 residues. Looked up from germline, CDR1 is MNHEY and CDR2 is SVGAGI.

This clonotype was seen many times. The V gene is TRBV18, the J gene TRBJ1-1; D might be TRBD1 (5 bases). Germline loops: CDR1 KGHSH, CDR2 LQKENI. Trimming left V 1 base short and J 0 bases short, with 9 bases between. The CDR3 runs 15 residues. CDR3 residues: CASSPRTLMNTEAFF. CDR3 in DNA: TGTGCCAGCTCACCACGGACACTCATGAACACTGAAGCTTTCTTT.

There are a few counts of this clonotype. CDR3 amino acids: CASSIDHGLNYGYTF. In DNA form, the CDR3 reads TGTGCCAGTAGTATAGACCATGGACTGAACTATGGCTACACCTTC. The chain couples TRBV19 to TRBJ1-2, with unresolved D. The CDR3 length is 15 residues. Trimming removed 0 bases at V and 2 bases at J, with 10 bases between. The germline V gene encodes CDR1 LNHDA and CDR2 SQIVND (reference sequence).

This clonotype has ten or more counts. This rearrangement joins TRBV11-2 to TRBJ2-3; TRBD1 agrees at 7 bases. The ends lost 5 bases at V and 2 bases at J; junction bases unmatched: 7. The germline CDR1 and CDR2 sequences are SGHAT and FQNNGV. This CDR3 region has 15 residues. The CDR3 bases are TGTGCCAGCAGCCCCTGGACAGGTTTCACAGATACGCAGTATTTT. The encoded protein is CASSPWTGFTDTQYF.

This clonotype was seen repeatedly, ten times or more. The V gene is TRBV29-1, the J gene TRBJ2-4; D unclear. The ends were cut back, 3 bases at V and 9 bases at J, with 9 bases in the middle. The CDR3 totals 11 residues. From germline, CDR1 is SQVTM and CDR2 ANQGSEA. The CDR3 region has the DNA TGCAGCGTTGACTGGAGTAGCATTCAGTACTTC. This gives the protein CSVDWSSIQYF.

At least ten counts were recorded for this clonotype. The genes are TRBV25-1 and TRBJ1-1; D is ambiguous. Germline CDR1 and CDR2: MGHDK and SYGVNS. The CDR3 totals 18 residues. V gave up 2 bases and J gave up 0 bases, with 19 bases separating them. The CDR3 here is CASSERLLGVTLNTEAFF. The CDR3 DNA reads TGTGCCAGCAGTGAAAGGTTACTCGGGGTGACGCTGAACACTGAAGCTTTCTTT. Full variable domain (rest looked up from reference TRBV25-1 and TRBJ1-1): EADIYQTPRYLVIGTGKKITLECSQTMGHDKMYWYQQDPGMELHLIHYSYGVNSTEKGDLSSESTVSRIRTEHFPLTLESARPSHTSQYLCASSERLLGVTLNTEAFFGQGTRLTVV.

Many counts were recorded for this clonotype. The chain recombines TRBV5-4 with TRBJ2-3; 9 bases align to TRBD2. V lost 0 bases and J lost 1; bases outside the gene matches: 3. Per the germline V gene, CDR1 is SGHNT and CDR2 is YYREEE (reference sequence). The CDR3 has 16 residues. The CDR3 DNA reads TGTGCCAGCAGCTTGGGCGGGGGGGCCGGCACAGATACGCAGTATTTT. Residues: CASSLGGGAGTDTQYF.

Many counts were recorded for this clonotype. V is TRBV14 and J is TRBJ2-3; 12 bases fit TRBD2. Germline trimming cut 0 bases from V and 6 bases from J; bases unmatched to any gene: 13. This CDR3 contains 19 residues. The germline V gene encodes CDR1 SGHDN and CDR2 FVKESK. CDR3 amino acids: CASSQDPYGLAGTLDTQYF. CDR3 bases: TGTGCCAGCAGCCAAGATCCCTACGGACTAGCGGGAACATTGGATACGCAGTATTTT.

The table lists this clonotype with many counts. The chain recombines TRBV6-6 with TRBJ2-7, with TRBD1 matching 10 bases. V lost 6 bases, J lost 2 bases, and 7 bases stayed unmatched. The CDR3 contains 15 residues. Germline assignment: CDR1 MNHNY and CDR2 SVGAGI (reference sequence). The DNA of the CDR3 is TGTGCCAGCAGCCCCGGGACAGGGGCAACCTACGAGCAGTACTTC. Amino acids: CASSPGTGATYEQYF.

At least ten counts were recorded for this clonotype. The chain combines TRBV5-1 with TRBJ2-3; D possibly corresponds to TRBD1 (5 bases). The CDR3 sequence is 12 residues long. V lost 4 bases, J lost 6 bases, and 9 bases lay in between. CDR1 is SGHRS and CDR2 is YFSETQ in the germline V gene. The CDR3 here is CASSQPGDTQYF. The CDR3 DNA reads TGCGCCAGCAGCCAGCCAGGGGATACGCAGTATTTT.

The table lists this clonotype with many counts. This sequence joins TRBV7-2 and TRBJ1-2, with TRBD1 as a possible D gene (5 bases). This CDR3 is built from 14 residues. CDR1 is SGHTA and CDR2 is FQGNSA in the germline V gene. Trimming left V 0 bases short and J 3 bases short, with 8 bases between. The CDR3, as DNA: TGTGCCAGCAGCTTAGCCAGGGCTGACTATGGCTACACCTTC. Translated: CASSLARADYGYTF.

This clonotype was seen repeatedly, ten times or more. The rearrangement links TRBV27 to TRBJ2-7; 9 bases match TRBD2. J lost 7 bases, V lost 2 bases, and 9 bases had no gene match. This CDR3 region has 15 residues. Germline CDR1 MNHEY, CDR2 SMNVEV (reference sequence). The CDR3 loop is CASSLRREGQREQYF. The CDR3 DNA reads as TGTGCCAGCAGTTTACGGCGGGAGGGCCAGAGGGAGCAGTACTTC.

There are many counts of this clonotype. J is TRBJ1-1 and V is TRBV13; no clear D gene. V was shortened by 3 bases and J by 1 base, with 9 bases between the two germline ends. Per the germline V gene, CDR1 is PRHDT and CDR2 is FYEKMQ (reference sequence). CDR3 length: 14 residues. CDR3 sequence reads: CASSFGGPNTEAFF. The CDR3 DNA is TGTGCCAGCAGCTTTGGAGGGCCGAACACTGAAGCTTTCTTT.

Details on this clonotype: A much more abundant neighbour one base away suggests this may be a read error. This chain uses TRBV7-9 with TRBJ2-7, with 8 bases identical to TRBD1. CDR1 and CDR2 from the germline V gene are SEHNR and FQNEAQ (reference sequence). This CDR3 is 14 amino acids long. V lost 3 bases to trimming and J lost 5 bases; unmatched junction nucleotides: 6. As DNA, the CDR3 is TGTGCCAGCAGCTTTGGAGACAGGGGAGACGAGCAGTACTTC. It specifies CASSFGDRGDEQYF. Looking up the rest from reference TRBV7-9 and TRBJ2-7 gives the full variable domain: DTGVSQNPRHKITKRGQNVTFRCDPISEHNRLYWYRQTLGQGPEFLTYFQNEAQLEKSRLLSDRFSAERPKGSFSTLEIQRTEQGDSAMYLCASSFGDRGDEQYFGPGTRLTVT.

This clonotype was recorded at least ten times. V and J are TRBV6-5 and TRBJ2-2, with no clear D. The germline CDR1 and CDR2 sequences are MNHEY and SVGAGI. V was clipped by 7 bases and J by 4 bases, with 7 bases between them. The CDR3 is 12 residues long. CDR3 in DNA: TGTGCCAGCAACCCAGGCACCGGGGAGCTGTTTTTT. Its translation: CASNPGTGELFF.

This clonotype has ten or more counts. The CDR3 DNA reads TGTGCCATCAGTGATGGACTAGCGGGAGAAAGGGGTATACAAGAGACCCAGTACTTC. Translating gives CAISDGLAGERGIQETQYF. The V call is TRBV10-3, the J call TRBJ2-5, with TRBD2 identical over 13 bases. The CDR3 runs to 19 residues. V lost 3 bases and J lost 2; bases outside the gene matches: 12. Looked up from germline, CDR1 is ENHRY and CDR2 is SYGVKD.

This clonotype was seen at least ten times. The gene calls are TRBV6-6 and TRBJ1-2; D might be TRBD1 (5 bases). The germline gives CDR1 MNHNY, CDR2 SVGAGI (reference sequence). V gave up 2 bases and J gave up 7 bases, with 14 bases separating them. The CDR3 spans 14 residues. As DNA, the CDR3 is TGTGCCAGCAGTTACCAATCAGGGACTCGTGGCTACACCTTC. The encoded protein is CASSYQSGTRGYTF.